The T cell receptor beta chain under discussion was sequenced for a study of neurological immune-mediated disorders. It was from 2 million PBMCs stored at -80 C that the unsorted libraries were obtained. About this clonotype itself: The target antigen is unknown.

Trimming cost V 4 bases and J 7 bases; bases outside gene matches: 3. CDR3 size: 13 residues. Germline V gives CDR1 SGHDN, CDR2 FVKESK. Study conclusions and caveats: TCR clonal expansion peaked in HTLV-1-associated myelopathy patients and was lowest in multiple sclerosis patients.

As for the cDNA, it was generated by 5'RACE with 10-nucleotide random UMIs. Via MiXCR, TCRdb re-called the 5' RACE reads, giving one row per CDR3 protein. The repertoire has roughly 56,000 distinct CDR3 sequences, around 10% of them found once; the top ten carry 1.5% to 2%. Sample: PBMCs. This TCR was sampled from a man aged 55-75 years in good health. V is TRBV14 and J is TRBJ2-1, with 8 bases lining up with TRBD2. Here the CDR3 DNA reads TGTGCCAGCAGCCGAGGACTAGCTAATGAGCAGTTCTTC. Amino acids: CASSRGLANEQFF.